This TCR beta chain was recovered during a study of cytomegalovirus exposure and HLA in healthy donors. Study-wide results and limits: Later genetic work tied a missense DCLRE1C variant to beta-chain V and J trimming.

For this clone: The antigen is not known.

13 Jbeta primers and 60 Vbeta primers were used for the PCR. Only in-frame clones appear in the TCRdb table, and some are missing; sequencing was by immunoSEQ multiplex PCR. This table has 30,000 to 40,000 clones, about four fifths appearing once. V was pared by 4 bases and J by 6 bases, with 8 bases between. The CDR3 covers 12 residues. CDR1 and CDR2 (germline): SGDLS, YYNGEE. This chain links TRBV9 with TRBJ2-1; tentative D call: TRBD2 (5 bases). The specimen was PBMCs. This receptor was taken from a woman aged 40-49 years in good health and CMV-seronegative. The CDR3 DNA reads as TGTGCCAGCAGCCCAGGACTCAATGAGCAGTTCTTC. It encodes CASSPGLNEQFF.